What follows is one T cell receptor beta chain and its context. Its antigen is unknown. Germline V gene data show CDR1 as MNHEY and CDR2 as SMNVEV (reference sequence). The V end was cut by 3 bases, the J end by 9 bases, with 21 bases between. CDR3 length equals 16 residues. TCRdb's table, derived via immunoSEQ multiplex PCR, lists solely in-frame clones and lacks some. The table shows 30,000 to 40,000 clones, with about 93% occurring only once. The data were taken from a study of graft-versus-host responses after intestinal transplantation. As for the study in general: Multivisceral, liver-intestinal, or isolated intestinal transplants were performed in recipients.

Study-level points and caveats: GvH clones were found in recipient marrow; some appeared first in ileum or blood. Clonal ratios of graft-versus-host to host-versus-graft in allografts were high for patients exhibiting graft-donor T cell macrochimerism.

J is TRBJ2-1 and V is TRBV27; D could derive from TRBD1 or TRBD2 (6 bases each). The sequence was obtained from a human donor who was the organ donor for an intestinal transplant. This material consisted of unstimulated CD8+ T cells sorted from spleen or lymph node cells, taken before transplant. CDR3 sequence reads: CASSLPGGASLGEQFF. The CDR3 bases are TGTGCCAGCAGTTTGCCCGGGGGCGCATCCCTTGGTGAGCAGTTCTTC.